This T cell receptor (beta chain) originates from a study of molecular identifiers for immune sequencing clone quantification. Study-level information: Within a replicate experiment, RNA obtained from either 20,000 or 100,000 naive CD8 cells was divided into five aliquots, and four of those aliquots were then sequenced.

CDR3 length equals 15 residues. Germline V gives CDR1 KGHSH, CDR2 LQKENI. V shed 4 bases, J shed 1 base, and the junction held 4 bases outside the gene matches. One entry per CDR3 protein results from TCRdb running MiXCR on the PCR reads. The table shows 490,000 or so distinct CDR3 sequences, with roughly 24% occurring only once. This clonotype was obtained from a human donor in good health. Some libraries in this study had Jurkat cell RNA spiked in. This rearrangement joins TRBV18 to TRBJ1-1, with TRBD1 matching 9 bases. The sample comprised naive CD8+ T cells from blood, with Jurkat cell RNA spiked in. The subset is: FACS-sorted CD8+CD4-CCR7+CD45RA+ naive T cells. The CDR3 nucleotides read TGTGCCAGCTCACGGACAGGGGAGCCGAACACTGAAGCTTTCTTT. It is translated as CASSRTGEPNTEAFF.